Below are 27 T cell receptor beta chains sequenced from a single sample in a study of PD-1 blockade in mismatch repair-deficient tumors (dated by TCRdb to the late 2010s). Libraries were made using the immunoSEQ multiplex PCR assay. Here the immuneACCESS table is served through TCRdb, limited to in-frame sequences with V and J called. Missing clones are a known gap in these copies; in checked studies unresolved V genes cover under half, and the rest lacks a known reason. This sample gives under 20,000 clones in total; roughly 80% of them show up just once. The biggest ten clones account for 1.4% of the sample. The specimen comprised PBMCs, sampled 52 weeks after starting pembrolizumab. These TCRs come from an adult with mismatch repair-deficient cancer.

The V gene is TRBV11-2, the J gene TRBJ1-4; TRBD1 is a possible D gene (6 bases). The CDR3 has 15 residues. The ends were cut back, 1 base at V and 8 bases at J, with 14 bases in the middle. The germline V gene has CDR1 SGHAT and CDR2 FQNNGV. DNA of the CDR3: TGTGCCAGCAGCTTAGGGACTGGGGGCGGAGAAAAACTGTTTTTT. Its translation is CASSLGTGGGEKLFF.

The gene calls are TRBV15 and TRBJ2-7, with TRBD1 as a possible D gene (6 bases). Germline assignment: CDR1 LNHNV and CDR2 YYDKDF (reference sequence). The V gene lost 2 bases and the J gene lost 6 bases, with 11 bases spanning the gap. This CDR3 region has 13 residues. The CDR3 DNA reads TGTGCCACCAGCAGAACAGGGTTCGGCGAGCAGTACTTC. Its protein is CATSRTGFGEQYF.

The chain is built from TRBV28 and TRBJ1-5; D may be TRBD1 (6 bases). Trimming stripped 8 bases from V and 3 bases from J, with 17 bases between. Germline V gene sequence: CDR1 MDHEN, CDR2 SYDVKM. The length of the CDR3 is 15 residues. Here the CDR3 DNA reads TGTGCCAGCCTAACTCAGGGGCCGAACAATCAGCCCCAGCATTTT. Its protein is CASLTQGPNNQPQHF.

This chain uses TRBV14 with TRBJ1-2, with no clear D. CDR3 length equals 13 residues. V was shortened by 0 bases and J by 4 bases, with 6 bases between the two germline ends. CDR1 is SGHDN and CDR2 is FVKESK in the germline V gene. The CDR3 coding sequence is TGTGCCAGCAGCCAAGATGAGTCCTATGGCTACACCTTC. This codes for CASSQDESYGYTF.

J is TRBJ2-1 and V is TRBV19, with D maybe TRBD1 (5 bases). CDR1 is LNHDA, CDR2 SQIVND, per germline (reference sequence). This CDR3 spans 15 amino acids. Trimming removed 6 bases from V and 0 bases from J, with 12 bases in between. The CDR3 coding sequence is TGTGCCAGTAGGAATGACAGAAGCTCCTACAATGAGCAGTTCTTC. Amino acids: CASRNDRSSYNEQFF.

The chain carries TRBV5-1 and TRBJ2-1, with 11 bases fitting TRBD1. This CDR3 has 15 residues. V shed 0 bases and J 9 bases; nucleotides not matched to a gene: 5. Germline assignment: CDR1 SGHRS and CDR2 YFSETQ. The CDR3 loop is CASSLDRTGGSEQFF. The CDR3 DNA reads TGCGCCAGCAGCTTGGATCGGACAGGGGGCAGTGAGCAGTTCTTC. Filled out from reference TRBV5-1 and TRBJ2-1, the complete variable domain reads KAGVTQTPRYLIKTRGQQVTLSCSPISGHRSVSWYQQTPGQGLQFLFEYFSETQRNKGNFPGRFSGRQFSNSRSEMNVSTLELGDSALYLCASSLDRTGGSEQFFGPGTRLTVL.

The chain joins TRBV28 to TRBJ2-7, with D possibly being TRBD2 (5 bases). V lost 5 bases and J lost 6, with 20 bases in between. The CDR3 has 15 residues. Germline CDR1 and CDR2: MDHEN and SYDVKM. Written as DNA, the CDR3 is TGTGCCAGCAGTCCTCTAGCTGGCACCGTCCTCGAGCAGTACTTC. As protein: CASSPLAGTVLEQYF.

A few counts support this clone. The CDR3 DNA sequence: TGTGCCAGCAGTTTATCGTGGGACAGGGGGCTATACGAGCAGTACTTC. Residues: CASSLSWDRGLYEQYF. The gene calls are TRBV27 and TRBJ2-7; the match to TRBD1 covers 12 bases. The ends lost 0 bases at V and 4 bases at J; junction bases unmatched: 4. CDR3 size: 16 residues. Germline V lookup: CDR1 MNHEY, CDR2 SMNVEV (reference sequence).

The rearrangement joins TRBV28 to TRBJ1-1; weak D call: TRBD1 (6 bases). V was shortened by 4 bases and J by 5 bases, with 11 bases between the two germline ends. The CDR3 is made up of 13 amino acids. CDR1 and CDR2 (germline): MDHEN, SYDVKM. CDR3 residues: CASSWGGRTEAFF. The CDR3 DNA is TGTGCCAGCAGTTGGGGGGGGCGAACTGAAGCTTTCTTT.

The gene calls are TRBV2 and TRBJ1-5; TRBD1 aligns across 9 bases. Germline values: CDR1 SNHLY, CDR2 FYNNEI. The CDR3 is 15 residues long. V lost 4 bases, J lost 6 bases, and 7 bases stayed unmatched. The CDR3 reads CASSGPDRGIQPQHF. The CDR3 nucleotides read TGTGCCAGCAGTGGTCCGGACAGGGGTATTCAGCCCCAGCATTTT.

The V call is TRBV9, the J call TRBJ2-5, with a weak D call TRBD1 (6 bases). The CDR3 is made up of 14 amino acids. The germline V gene has CDR1 SGDLS and CDR2 YYNGEE. V lost 1 base and J lost 3, with 10 bases in between. The CDR3 DNA reads as TGTGCCAGCAGCGTAACTACAGGGAAAGAGACCCAGTACTTC. Amino acid sequence: CASSVTTGKETQYF.

The chain has TRBV11-2 and TRBJ2-1; no definite D call. V was pared by 1 base and J by 3 bases, with 4 bases between. Germline CDR1 SGHAT, CDR2 FQNNGV. The CDR3 covers 13 residues. CDR3 in amino acids: CASSLGYYNEQFF. CDR3 coding DNA: TGTGCCAGCAGCTTAGGTTACTACAATGAGCAGTTCTTC.

This clone appeared once. V gene TRBV4-2 combines with J gene TRBJ2-3; D is perhaps TRBD2 (5 bases). CDR1 LGHNA and CDR2 YNFKEQ come from the germline V gene. Trimming removed 1 base at V and 5 bases at J, with 16 bases between. The CDR3 has 16 amino acids. DNA of the CDR3: TGTGCCAGCAGCCAAGGAGCGGCCTCGTCCTTAGATACGCAGTATTTT. It yields the protein CASSQGAASSLDTQYF.

In DNA, the CDR3 is TGCGCCAGCAGCTCTAGCGGATTATCCTACAATGAGCAGTTCTTC. Its translation: CASSSSGLSYNEQFF. This chain joins TRBV5-1 and TRBJ2-1; 7 bases are a match to TRBD2. This CDR3 comprises 15 residues. CDR1 is SGHRS, CDR2 YFSETQ, per germline. V shed 3 bases, J shed 1 base, and the junction held 4 bases outside the gene matches.

This clone showed up just a few times. The gene calls are TRBV7-8 and TRBJ2-7; 9 positions match TRBD1. Germline assignment: CDR1 SGHVS and CDR2 FQNEAQ. The CDR3 contains 12 residues. The ends lost 1 base at V and 12 bases at J; junction bases unmatched: 4. CDR3 in amino acids: CASSLVGTGWYF. The DNA for the CDR3 is TGTGCCAGCAGCTTAGTAGGGACAGGGTGGTACTTC.

J is TRBJ2-5 and V is TRBV28; 9 bases are shared with TRBD1. V was pared by 8 bases and J by 5 bases, with 9 bases of the junction left unmatched. The germline V gene encodes CDR1 MDHEN and CDR2 SYDVKM. The CDR3 loop spans 14 amino acids. CDR3 sequence reads: CASLGHRGLETQYF. Here the CDR3 DNA reads TGTGCCAGCCTTGGGCACAGGGGGCTGGAGACCCAGTACTTC.

The chain employs TRBV2 and TRBJ2-1, with 13 bases lining up with TRBD2. The CDR3 extends over 15 amino acids. J was trimmed by 10 bases and V by 6 bases; bases with no gene match: 9. Per germline, CDR1 SNHLY and CDR2 FYNNEI. The CDR3 DNA follows: TGTGCCAGCAGCGCAACTAGCGGGAGGGGGGGGGAGCAGTTCTTC. This sequence encodes CASSATSGRGGEQFF. Supplemented by reference TRBV2 and TRBJ2-1, the full variable domain reads EPEVTQTPSHQVTQMGQEVILRCVPISNHLYFYWYRQILGQKVEFLVSFYNNEISEKSEIFDDQFSVERPDGSNFTLKIRSTKLEDSAMYFCASSATSGRGGEQFFGPGTRLTVL.

This sequence joins TRBV10-1 and TRBJ2-2; no firm D call. The CDR3 extends over 13 amino acids. Germline-derived CDR1 and CDR2 are WNHNN and SYGVQD (reference sequence). Trimming shortened V by 6 bases and J by 5 bases, and 10 bases separated the two germline ends. The CDR3 loop is CASRTHLTGELFF. In nucleotides, the CDR3 is TGCGCCAGCAGGACACATCTGACCGGGGAGCTGTTTTTT.

The chain combines TRBV6-1 with TRBJ2-1, with TRBD2 identical over 9 bases. Germline-derived CDR1 and CDR2 are MNHNS and SASEGT. J lost 7 bases, V lost 3 bases, and 7 bases had no gene match. CDR3 length equals 15 residues. For the CDR3, the DNA is TGTGCCAGCAGTGAGTATAGCGGGAGTTGGAATGAGCAGTTCTTC. Translated: CASSEYSGSWNEQFF.

The CDR3 spells CSVVGGGEYEQYF. In nucleotides, the CDR3 is TGCAGCGTTGTAGGAGGGGGGGAGTACGAGCAGTACTTC. The V gene is TRBV29-1, the J gene TRBJ2-7, with TRBD2 as a possible D gene (7 bases). Germline V gene sequence: CDR1 SQVTM, CDR2 ANQGSEA. V lost 4 bases and J 4 bases, leaving 14 bases between the germline ends. This CDR3 has 13 amino acids.

The V call is TRBV5-1, the J call TRBJ2-2, with 9 bases lining up with TRBD2. This CDR3 region has 18 residues. The germline gives CDR1 SGHRS, CDR2 YFSETQ. J lost 7 bases, V lost 4 bases, and 17 bases had no gene match. The CDR3 DNA follows: TGCGCCAGCAGCCTACAACCCCGGGCGGGAGGGCCACACGGGGAGCTGTTTTTT. Amino acid sequence: CASSLQPRAGGPHGELFF.

The rearrangement joins TRBV5-4 to TRBJ2-5; 13 bases align to TRBD2. Germline values: CDR1 SGHNT, CDR2 YYREEE (reference sequence). The trim removed 10 bases at V and 1 base at J, leaving 4 bases unmatched. CDR3 length: 14 amino acids. The CDR3 bases are TGTGCCTGGGGACTAGCGGGAACCCAAGAGACCCAGTACTTC. Protein sequence: CAWGLAGTQETQYF.

This clone has a single count. The chain has TRBV19 and TRBJ1-6; 9 nucleotides agree with TRBD1. This CDR3 has 14 residues. Germline CDR1 reads LNHDA; CDR2 reads SQIVND (reference sequence). V lost 5 bases, J lost 7 bases, and 3 bases stayed unmatched. CDR3 in amino acids: CASSWDRVNSPLHF. CDR3 sequence (DNA): TGTGCCAGTAGTTGGGACAGGGTCAATTCACCCCTCCACTTT.

This clone was seen just once. This rearrangement joins TRBV19 to TRBJ1-2; possible D gene TRBD1, 6 bases. The CDR3 is 13 residues long. Trimming removed 3 bases from V and 4 bases from J, with 9 bases in between. Germline CDR1 LNHDA, CDR2 SQIVND (reference sequence). This chain's CDR3 is CASSIQDSYGYTF. The CDR3 DNA reads TGTGCCAGTAGTATCCAGGACAGCTATGGCTACACCTTC.

V usage is TRBV19 and J usage is TRBJ2-3, with 10 bases that match TRBD2. The CDR3 totals 19 residues. Unmatched junction bases numbered 14, after V lost 5 bases and J lost 0 bases. Germline CDR1 is LNHDA and CDR2 is SQIVND (reference sequence). CDR3 protein: CASSRNSGRLGTSTDTQYF. The DNA of the CDR3 is TGTGCCAGTAGTCGCAATAGCGGGAGGTTAGGGACTAGCACAGATACGCAGTATTTT.

V usage is TRBV5-1 and J usage is TRBJ2-5, with TRBD2 identical over 8 bases. CDR1 and CDR2 (germline): SGHRS, YFSETQ. The CDR3 is 13 residues long. Trimming at V came to 5 bases and at J to 1 base, leaving 1 base not matched to a gene. Here the CDR3 DNA reads TGCGCCAGCAGTAGCGGGGCCCAAGAGACCCAGTACTTC. Its translation: CASSSGAQETQYF.

The rearrangement uses TRBV27 and TRBJ2-3, with no clear D. Germline V gene data show CDR1 as MNHEY and CDR2 as SMNVEV (reference sequence). This CDR3 region has 15 residues. V was pared by 3 bases and J by 4 bases, with 14 bases between. Written as DNA, the CDR3 is TGTGCCAGCAGTTTTACGGCGACACCCGCAGATACGCAGTATTTT. Encoded protein: CASSFTATPADTQYF.